One TCR beta chain is described in this entry. Its antigen remains unknown. The sample belongs to a study of PD-1 blockade in classical Hodgkin lymphoma. Study summary: Patients received nivolumab 3 mg/kg intravenously every 2 weeks. Broader study findings: Repertoire difference causes, possibly disease activity or prior therapy, remain undefined. TCR diversity in CD4+, not CD8+, cells rose significantly by C4D1.

The CDR3 loop spans 14 amino acids. Germline loops: CDR1 SGHNT, CDR2 YYREEE (reference sequence). The V segment lost 4 bases and the J segment 3 bases; nucleotides outside the gene matches: 3. Every patient relapsed after autologous stem cell transplantation, and brentuximab vedotin exposure varied. Best responses included complete response and partial response; otherwise, the best response was progressive disease. Profiled with immunoSEQ multiplex PCR; TCRdb holds only in-frame clones, not every one. The data show approximately 150,000 clones, with approximately 81% seen just once and 9.2% held by the top ten.

The sequences come from peripheral blood mononuclear cells (PBMCs), collected before the second cycle of nivolumab. The sequence came from a human donor with classical Hodgkin lymphoma. V gene TRBV5-4 combines with J gene TRBJ2-5, with 10 bases that match TRBD1. The DNA for the CDR3 is TGTGCCAGCAGCGAGGGACAGGGGAAAGAGACCCAGTACTTC. This translates into CASSEGQGKETQYF. Full variable domain (outside the CDR3, taken from reference TRBV5-4 and TRBJ2-5): ETGVTQSPTHLIKTRGQQVTLRCSSQSGHNTVSWYQQALGQGPQFIFQYYREEENGRGNFPPRFSGLQFPNYSSELNVNALELDDSALYLCASSEGQGKETQYFGPGTRLLVL.